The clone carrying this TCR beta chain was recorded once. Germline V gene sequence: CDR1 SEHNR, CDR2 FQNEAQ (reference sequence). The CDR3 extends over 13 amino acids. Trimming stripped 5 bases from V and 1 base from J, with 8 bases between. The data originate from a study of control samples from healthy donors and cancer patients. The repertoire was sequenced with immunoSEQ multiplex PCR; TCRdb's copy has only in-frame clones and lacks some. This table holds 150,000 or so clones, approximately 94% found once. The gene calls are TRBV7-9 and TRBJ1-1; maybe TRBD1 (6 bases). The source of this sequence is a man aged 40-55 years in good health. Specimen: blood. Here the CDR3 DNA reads TGTGCCAGCAGCACACAGGGGAACACTGAAGCTTTCTTT. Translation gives CASSTQGNTEAFF.